Listed here are 23 T cell receptor beta chains from one sample, sequenced in a study of spatial heterogeneity in lung cancer. Time point in this sample: sample taken at primary tumor resection. In TCRdb, the 5' RACE reads were re-called with MiXCR into one record per CDR3 protein. The profile covers roughly 9,300 distinct CDR3 sequences, with approximately 6.3% appearing a single time and more than 25% taken by the ten largest. The sample was normal lung tissue next to the tumor, taken at surgery. The receptor source for this set is a male donor with early-stage non-small cell lung cancer.

Ten or more counts support this clonotype. This sequence joins TRBV19 and TRBJ2-5; a possible D gene is TRBD1 (5 bases). The V gene's germline CDR1 is LNHDA and CDR2 SQIVND (reference sequence). The V end lost 3 bases, the J end lost 5 bases, and 16 bases lay between the germline ends. This CDR3 spans 15 amino acids. CDR3 nucleotides: TGTGCCAGTAGTATGGGTCGGACACCCGGGGAGACCCAGTACTTC. It codes for CASSMGRTPGETQYF.

This clonotype was seen at least ten times. The V and J genes are TRBV30 and TRBJ2-1; weak D call: TRBD2 (6 bases). The V end was cut by 3 bases, the J end by 8 bases, with 17 bases between. Germline V gene data show CDR1 as GTSNPN and CDR2 as SVGIG (reference sequence). The CDR3 is 14 amino acids. DNA for the CDR3: TGTGCCTGGAGGCCGTTGGGGCGGGATGATGAGCAGTTCTTC. Its protein product is CAWRPLGRDDEQFF.

This clonotype has at least ten counts. The rearrangement uses TRBV7-8 and TRBJ2-5, with 7 bases lining up with TRBD1. With V trimmed by 2 bases and J by 2 bases, 5 bases remained unmatched. Germline CDR1 reads SGHVS; CDR2 reads FQNEAQ. The CDR3 spans 15 residues. The CDR3 DNA reads as TGTGCCAGCAGCTTACGGGAACAGGGGCAAGAGACCCAGTACTTC. Protein product: CASSLREQGQETQYF. The variable domain in full, with the rest retrieved from reference TRBV7-8 and TRBJ2-5, is GAGVSQSPRYKVAKRGQDVALRCDPISGHVSLFWYQQALGQGPEFLTYFQNEAQLDKSGLPSDRFFAERPEGSVSTLKIQRTQQEDSAVYLCASSLREQGQETQYFGPGTRLLVL.

This clonotype was recorded many times. The chain uses TRBV7-6 and TRBJ1-1, with D unresolved. Trimming shortened V by 1 base and J by 2 bases, and 5 bases separated the two germline ends. CDR1 is SGHVS, CDR2 FNYEAQ, per germline. The CDR3 has 13 amino acids. The CDR3 region is CASSLDRNTEAFF. The CDR3 region has the DNA TGTGCCAGCAGCTTAGATCGAAACACTGAAGCTTTCTTT.

The table lists this clonotype with a few counts. This sequence joins TRBV12-2 and TRBJ2-7; the table's D call TRBD2 went unverified against the DNA. TRBV12-2 is annotated as a pseudogene. The CDR3 is 12 residues long. The DNA of the CDR3 is TGTGCAAGTCGCTTAGTCCTAGCGGGAACTCACTTC. It codes for CASRLVLAGTHF.

By sample fraction, this clonotype is medium-sized. V gene TRBV29-1 combines with J gene TRBJ1-3, with D perhaps TRBD1 (5 bases). Germline V gene data show CDR1 as SQVTM and CDR2 as ANQGSEA. CDR3 length equals 16 residues. V gave up 5 bases and J gave up 0 bases, with 17 bases separating them. Here the CDR3 reads CSVHSTASSSGNTIYF. The CDR3 nucleotides are TGCAGCGTTCATTCGACAGCTTCCTCCTCTGGAAACACCATATATTTT.

This clonotype was recorded many times. V is TRBV7-2 and J is TRBJ2-7; 7 bases match TRBD1. Germline V gene sequence: CDR1 SGHTA, CDR2 FQGNSA. V trimming: 4 bases; J trimming: 5 bases; junction bases outside the gene matches: 5. The CDR3 has 13 residues. The CDR3 loop reads CASSSTGANEQYF. CDR3 DNA: TGTGCCAGCAGCTCAACAGGGGCGAACGAGCAGTACTTC. Supplemented by reference TRBV7-2 and TRBJ2-7, the full variable domain reads GAGVSQSPSNKVTEKGKDVELRCDPISGHTALYWYRQSLGQGLEFLIYFQGNSAPDKSGLPSDRFSAERTGGSVSTLTIQRTQQEDSAVYLCASSSTGANEQYFGPGTRLTVT.

By sample fraction, this clonotype is medium-sized. The rearrangement joins TRBV12-3 or TRBV12-4 to TRBJ1-1; no clear D. CDR3 length equals 15 residues. The V end lost 4 bases, the J end lost 4 bases, and 16 bases lay between the germline ends. CDR3 bases: TGTGCCAGCAGTTACGGATACCTTACGGCCACTGAAGCTTTCTTT. This gives the protein CASSYGYLTATEAFF.

This clonotype was recorded many times. The chain uses TRBV20-1 and TRBJ1-1; 7 nucleotides agree with TRBD1. Germline loops: CDR1 DFQATT, CDR2 SNEGSKA (reference sequence). J gave up 5 bases and V 6 bases, and 9 bases lay outside the gene matches. The CDR3 is 13 residues long. Written as DNA, the CDR3 is TGCAGTGCGAAGGCAGGGGGGGTTACTGAAGCTTTCTTT. It translates to CSAKAGGVTEAFF.

V and J are TRBV4-3 and TRBJ2-3; D is unresolved. Germline V gene sequence: CDR1 LGHNA, CDR2 YSLEER. The CDR3 is 15 residues long. Trimming left V 1 base short and J 5 bases short, with 13 bases between. This CDR3 is CASSQGGMLGDTQYF. In DNA, the CDR3 is TGCGCCAGCAGCCAAGGGGGTATGCTGGGAGATACGCAGTATTTT.

This clonotype was counted ten times or more. This chain connects TRBV19 to TRBJ2-2; D is ambiguous. Looked up from germline, CDR1 is LNHDA and CDR2 is SQIVND (reference sequence). V was trimmed by 7 bases and J by 0 bases, leaving 6 bases between them. This CDR3 has 13 amino acids. CDR3 sequence reads: CASTNANTGELFF. CDR3 DNA sequence: TGTGCCAGTACTAACGCGAACACCGGGGAGCTGTTTTTT.

The V and J genes are TRBV29-1 and TRBJ2-4; TRBD1 might be the D (6 bases). Trimming took 6 bases from V and 15 from J, leaving 18 bases between them. The germline V gene has CDR1 SQVTM and CDR2 ANQGSEA. The CDR3 is made up of 11 amino acids. CDR3 sequence (DNA): TGCAGCGTCCTAAATCGACAGGTTCGGTACTTC. It yields the protein CSVLNRQVRYF.

The rearrangement links TRBV12-3 or TRBV12-4 to TRBJ2-1; TRBD2 aligns across 7 bases. Unmatched junction bases numbered 7, after V lost 5 bases and J lost 0 bases. This CDR3 comprises 16 residues. The CDR3 sequence: CASSLTSWSSYNEQFF. The CDR3 nucleotides read TGTGCCAGCAGTCTGACTAGCTGGAGCTCCTACAATGAGCAGTTCTTC.

At least ten counts were recorded for this clonotype. V and J are TRBV19 and TRBJ2-7, with TRBD1 identical over 7 bases. Germline assignment: CDR1 LNHDA and CDR2 SQIVND (reference sequence). The CDR3 sequence is 15 residues long. V gave up 9 bases and J gave up 7 bases; unmatched junction bases: 18. CDR3 bases: TGTGCCAGCAGCCGAACCGAGACAGGGCTGGGGGAGCAGTACTTC. Translated: CASSRTETGLGEQYF.

In its sample, this clonotype was seen many times. This chain joins TRBV6-2 or TRBV6-3 and TRBJ1-2; a weak D match, TRBD1 (5 bases). V was shortened by 6 bases and J by 0 bases, with 8 bases between the two germline ends. Germline lookup yields CDR1 MNHEY and CDR2 SVGEGT. The CDR3 spans 13 residues. CDR3 region: CASRTTANYGYTF. Written as DNA, the CDR3 is TGTGCCAGCAGAACGACAGCTAACTATGGCTACACCTTC.

This clonotype has just a few counts. CDR3 residues: CSAREQGNTIYF. CDR3 nucleotides: TGCAGTGCTAGAGAACAGGGAAACACCATATATTTT. V and J are TRBV20-1 and TRBJ1-3; no definite D call. Germline lookup yields CDR1 DFQATT and CDR2 SNEGSKA (reference sequence). The CDR3 is made up of 12 amino acids. Trimming shortened V by 0 bases and J by 4 bases, and 4 bases separated the two germline ends.

This clonotype has ten or more counts. V and J are TRBV9 and TRBJ2-3; 12 nucleotides line up with TRBD2. Germline trimming cut 2 bases from V and 4 bases from J; bases unmatched to any gene: 11. In germline, CDR1 is SGDLS, CDR2 YYNGEE. There are 18 residues in the CDR3. CDR3 in amino acids: CASSVSIMTSGRPDTQYF. Written as DNA, the CDR3 is TGTGCCAGCAGCGTCTCCATTATGACTAGCGGGAGACCAGATACGCAGTATTTT.

By share of the sample, this clonotype is medium-sized. The V gene is TRBV9, the J gene TRBJ2-1; 9 bases are a match to TRBD2. Germline CDR1 and CDR2: SGDLS and YYNGEE. Trimming cost V 1 base and J 7 bases; bases outside gene matches: 9. The CDR3 spans 16 residues. The CDR3 sequence is CASSVLGGRALNEQFF. The CDR3 DNA follows: TGTGCCAGCAGCGTACTTGGCGGGAGGGCCTTAAATGAGCAGTTCTTC.

There are many counts of this clonotype. CDR3 coding DNA: TGTGCCAGCAGTGACACGACTTCGGGGGGCAAACGGCCCCAGCATTTT. This sequence encodes CASSDTTSGGKRPQHF. The chain joins TRBV6-5 to TRBJ1-5; TRBD1 might be the D (6 bases). This CDR3 region has 16 residues. Germline V gives CDR1 MNHEY, CDR2 SVGAGI. V shed 5 bases and J shed 9 bases, with 23 bases lying between them.

The sample holds many counts of this clonotype. V and J are TRBV7-9 and TRBJ1-2; D ambiguous. The CDR3 consists of 10 residues. The germline V and J ends were trimmed by 5 bases and 4 bases, with 2 bases remaining between them. Per the germline V gene, CDR1 is SEHNR and CDR2 is FQNEAQ (reference sequence). CDR3 amino acids: CASSRYGYTF. The CDR3 DNA sequence: TGTGCCAGCAGCCGCTATGGCTACACCTTC.

This clonotype was counted at least ten times. V is TRBV7-8 and J is TRBJ1-2; TRBD1 might be the D (5 bases). Trimming cost V 2 bases and J 6 bases, with 19 bases left between them. Per the germline V gene, CDR1 is SGHVS and CDR2 is FQNEAQ. This CDR3 is built from 16 residues. For the CDR3, the DNA is TGTGCCAGCAGCTTAACCCCCCGGGGGGTAACTAATGGCTACACCTTC. Its protein is CASSLTPRGVTNGYTF.

There are many counts of this clonotype. The chain employs TRBV14 and TRBJ2-1; no clear D. Trimming cost V 4 bases and J 4 bases, with 14 bases left between them. The CDR3 runs 15 residues. Germline CDR1 SGHDN, CDR2 FVKESK. The CDR3 is CASSRTGDRYNEQFF. For the CDR3, the DNA is TGTGCCAGCAGCCGAACGGGCGATCGTTACAATGAGCAGTTCTTC.

This clonotype was counted at least ten times. V gene TRBV28 combines with J gene TRBJ2-7, with unresolved D. Germline loops: CDR1 MDHEN, CDR2 SYDVKM. The length of the CDR3 is 9 residues. V was trimmed by 11 bases and J by 3 bases, leaving 5 bases between them. The CDR3 DNA reads as TGTGCCGGAAACTACGAGCAGTACTTC. This codes for CAGNYEQYF.